The clone carrying this TCR beta chain was detected only a few times. Its antigen is not known. The donors, aged about 6 to 90, were healthy Caucasians from Russia. Whenever a sample was processed, at least 6.5 million PBMCs were isolated. The sample comes from a study of blood T cells in healthy people across ages. This CDR3 comprises 15 residues. The V end was cut by 7 bases, the J end by 8 bases, with 21 bases between. Germline V gene data show CDR1 as MNHEY and CDR2 as SVGAGI. Then a second PCR, running about 6 to 12 cycles, was carried out with a sample-barcoded 5' primer and a J-beta primer mix. Unique molecular identifiers of 12 random nucleotides labeled each cDNA. Each CDR3 protein gets one entry after TCRdb re-called the 5' RACE reads with MiXCR. The profile shows approximately 2,000,000 distinct CDR3 sequences, roughly two fifths of them singletons. Overall study results and limits: For the donors, CMV status was unknown and possibly confounded expanded clonotype changes.

The clonotype originates from a human donor in good health. The chain employs TRBV6-5 and TRBJ2-1, with D possibly matching TRBD2 (7 bases). The sample comprised blood. CDR3: CASTSGAGEEDEQFF. CDR3 DNA sequence: TGTGCCAGCACAAGCGGGGCAGGGGAGGAGGATGAGCAGTTCTTC.